Sequencing of this T cell receptor (beta chain) was carried out in a study of identical twins (dated by TCRdb to 2016 to 2017). Study-level background: The study deep-sequenced TCR alpha and beta repertoires from monozygotic twins, unrelated adults of various ages and cord blood to test whether fetal clonotypes persist. To rule out contamination, the twin experiments were replicated at different times with different library preparation protocols. Overall study results and their limits: Excess twin sharing in beta out-of-frame sequences was weaker because fewer shared sequences lowered the signal-to-noise ratio. Compared with coincidental sharing between unrelated individuals, out-of-frame TCR alpha sequences shared between twins showed an excess of sequences with low generation probability. Zero-insertion analyses could be partly confounded by invariant T cells such as MAIT and iNKT, though diverse VJ usage argued against such confounding for most clonotypes. Because the same donors could not be followed over many years, the conclusions relied on cross-sectional statistical analysis. Abundant cord blood beta clonotypes had fewer insertions, young adult naive repertoires showed a similar but weaker trend, and memory repertoires showed no such trend. Recombination models systematically underestimated out-of-frame TCR alpha sharing in monozygotic twins but agreed with sharing between unrelated individuals.

Every donor was a healthy Caucasian. Three pairs of female monozygotic twins, all aged about 18 to 30 years, were included in the twin cohort. Positive isolation kits from Invitrogen were used to isolate CD4+ and CD8+ T cell populations. Turning to this clonotype: Which antigen it targets is not known. No base quality values were provided; no much bigger clone lies one nucleotide off.

Receptors were amplified or captured by 5' RACE. Sequencing took place on an Illumina HiSeq 2000. Template switching added a universal primer binding site, and the final cDNA carried a unique molecular identifier that allowed TCR cDNA molecules to be counted accurately. First-strand cDNA for TCR alpha and beta chains was synthesized from specific primers in the conserved constant-segment region. To control for contamination, every cDNA library carried two barcodes: a SMART-Mk sample barcode plus Illumina barcodes. TruSeq adapter sequences, together with Illumina sample barcodes, were added in two successive PCR steps. TCR alpha and beta cDNA libraries were sequenced on the Illumina HiSeq platform with custom primers. As for how the authors treated the data: Raw reads were processed with MiGEC to extract unique molecular identifiers, and MiXCR was used to determine CDR3 positions. For each individual, recombination models were inferred using an EM algorithm with the repgenHMM and IGoR tools. The analysis of shared clonotypes was done with the tcR package in R, with sharing normalized by the product of cloneset sizes. Out-of-frame nonproductive sequences were analyzed to study raw recombination free of thymic and clonal selection effects. TCRdb applied fastp at Q25 and MiXCR to the public reads, then kept only in-frame beta chains. Rows matching on CDR3 protein sequence are summarized as one entry with the most common DNA and genes. These V and J calls originate from TCRdb's pipeline instead of the authors' own analysis. The sample yields roughly 490,000 distinct CDR3 sequences; roughly an eighth were counted once. The top ten clones comprise about 0.97% of the sample.

Reading from cysteine to phenylalanine, the CDR3 counts 13 amino acids. Kept here is only the CDR3 DNA, which spans 39 bases and is read in frame from base 1. Per the germline V gene, SQVTM is the CDR1 and ANQGSEA is the CDR2. At the junction V is shortened by 6 bases and J by 5 bases, with 16 bases in between. The sample was also reused in another study, on yellow fever vaccine responses in identical twins. Reported in the second study: According to the authors, the vaccine-induced T cell response in identical twins seemed to be partly convergent and partly specific to each individual. Focusing on identical twins, the study followed the T cell clones that responded to the vaccine, and did so with precision.

The sequenced sample consisted of CD4+ T cells sorted from blood. The TCR was taken from a young woman in good health. The sequence links TRBV29-1 to TRBJ1-1; the D segment could be TRBD1, given 6 matching bases. The CDR3 protein: CSVGGGKETEAFF. Read as DNA, the sequence is TGCAGCGTGGGAGGGGGAAAGGAGACTGAAGCTTTCTTT.